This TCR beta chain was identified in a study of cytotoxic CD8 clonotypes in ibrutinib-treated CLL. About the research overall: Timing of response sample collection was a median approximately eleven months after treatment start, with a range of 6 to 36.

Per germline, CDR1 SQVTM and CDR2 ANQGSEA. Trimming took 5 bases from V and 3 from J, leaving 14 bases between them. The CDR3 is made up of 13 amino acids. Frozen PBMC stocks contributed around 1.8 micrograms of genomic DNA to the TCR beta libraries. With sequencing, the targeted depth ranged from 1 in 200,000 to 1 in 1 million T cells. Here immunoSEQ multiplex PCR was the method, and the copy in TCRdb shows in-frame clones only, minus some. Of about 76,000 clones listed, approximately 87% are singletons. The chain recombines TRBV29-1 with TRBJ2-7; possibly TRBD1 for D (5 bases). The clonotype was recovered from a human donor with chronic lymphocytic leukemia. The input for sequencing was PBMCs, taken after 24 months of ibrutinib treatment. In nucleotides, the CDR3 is TGCAGCGTTTACTTGGACAAATTCTACGAGCAGTACTTC. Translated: CSVYLDKFYEQYF.